Sequencing of this T cell receptor (beta chain) was carried out in a study of early T cells in non-severe SARS-CoV-2 infection. At the level of the study: Alpha and beta chains were unpaired, from unsorted whole-blood bulk RNA.

Study-level findings and limits: Using VDJdb, the matching emphasized anti-spike CD8 responses while missing private and CD4 specificities.

This CDR3 comprises 13 residues. V was shortened by 6 bases and J by 9 bases, with 15 bases between the two germline ends. Germline loops: CDR1 SEHNR, CDR2 FQNEAQ (reference sequence). This clonotype was counted a few times. The target antigen is unknown. Researchers attached unique molecular identifiers to individual cDNA molecules. TCRdb processed the 5' RACE reads anew with MiXCR; each CDR3 protein has one entry. In the table there are roughly 93,000 distinct CDR3 sequences, about 11% of which are singletons. Source material: whole blood. The gene calls are TRBV7-9 and TRBJ2-4; D may be TRBD2 (6 bases). This TCR came from an adult who was a healthcare worker with PCR-confirmed SARS-CoV-2 infection or an uninfected control (not recorded which). The DNA of the CDR3 is TGTGCCAGCAGTGGGTCTAGCGCCGGCATTCAGTACTTC. Translation gives CASSGSSAGIQYF.